This TCR beta chain was identified in a study of control samples from healthy donors and cancer patients. The table came from immunoSEQ multiplex PCR; TCRdb's copy has only in-frame clones and leaves some out. The profile shows 200,000 or so clones, 90% to 95% of them singletons. CDR3 length: 14 amino acids. The V and J ends lost 4 bases and 2 bases respectively, with 12 bases between them. From germline, CDR1 is WNHNN and CDR2 SYGVQD (reference sequence). The sequenced material came from blood. This chain connects TRBV10-1 to TRBJ2-7; D gene uncertain. The source is a man aged 30-40 years in good health. CDR3 DNA sequence: TGCGCCAGCAGTGCCTCCTCTTTGGCCTACGAGCAGTACTTC. It specifies CASSASSLAYEQYF.